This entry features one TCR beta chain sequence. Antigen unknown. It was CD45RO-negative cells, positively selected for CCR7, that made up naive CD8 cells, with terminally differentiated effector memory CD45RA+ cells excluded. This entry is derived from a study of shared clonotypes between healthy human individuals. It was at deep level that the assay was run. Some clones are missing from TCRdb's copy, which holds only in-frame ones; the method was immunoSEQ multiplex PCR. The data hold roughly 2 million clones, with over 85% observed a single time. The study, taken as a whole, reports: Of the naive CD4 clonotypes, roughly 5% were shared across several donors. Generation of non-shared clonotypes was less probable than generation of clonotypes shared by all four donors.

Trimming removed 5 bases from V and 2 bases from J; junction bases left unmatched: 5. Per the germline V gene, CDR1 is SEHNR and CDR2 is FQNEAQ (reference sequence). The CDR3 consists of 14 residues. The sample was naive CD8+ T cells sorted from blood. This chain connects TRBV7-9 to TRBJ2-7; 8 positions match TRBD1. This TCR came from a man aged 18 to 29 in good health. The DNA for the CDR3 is TGTGCCAGCAGCACCCGGGACAGGCCCTACGAGCAGTACTTC. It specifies CASSTRDRPYEQYF.